The rows below give T cell receptor beta chains drawn from one sample of a study of T-cell reconstitution after alpha-beta-depleted transplantation in children. TCRdb re-called the PCR reads through MiXCR, storing one row per CDR3 protein. The sample contains approximately 1,000,000 distinct CDR3 sequences, 25% to 35% of which appear only once. Here the sequenced sample was PBMCs, mostly from graft donor cells, taken 360 days after TCRalphabeta/CD19-depleted stem cell transplant. These receptor sequences come from a boy younger than two who had a stem cell transplant for SCID, so the T cells may come from the graft donor. Each CDR3 is given with its conserved first and last residue. D genes are given only for firm matches. Only part of the rows carry a size: once, few, many, or a class if the clone is expanded.

V	D	size	J	CDR3	DNA
TRBV2	NA	NA	TRBJ2-3	CASMRGRGLDTQYF	TGTGCCAGCATGAGAGGTCGGGGGCTGGATACGCAGTATTTT
TRBV7-2	TRBD1	NA	TRBJ2-3	CASAGQARIPSTDTQYF	TGTGCCAGCGCTGGACAGGCCAGGATACCTAGCACAGATACGCAGTATTTT
TRBV20-1	NA	NA	TRBJ2-3	CSAGTQGRTQYF	TGCAGTGCTGGGACCCAGGGTCGTACGCAGTATTTT
TRBV5-1	NA	NA	TRBJ2-3	CASGTQSTDTQYF	TGCGCCAGCGGGACTCAAAGCACAGATACGCAGTATTTT
TRBV29-1	NA	few	TRBJ1-1	CSAKDSPGGNTEAFF	TGCAGCGCTAAGGACAGTCCCGGTGGCAACACTGAAGCTTTCTTT
TRBV12-3/TRBV12-4	NA	NA	TRBJ2-3	CASSYQGLNTDTPYF	TGTGCCAGCAGCTACCAAGGTCTGAACACAGATACTCCGTATTTT
TRBV12-3/TRBV12-4	NA	few	TRBJ2-1	CASSLRIRDPTEQFF	TGTGCCAGCAGCCTCCGGATCCGGGATCCCACTGAGCAGTTCTTC
TRBV24-1	NA	few	TRBJ2-3	CATSDTGSGTDTQYF	TGTGCCACCAGTGACACAGGGTCTGGCACAGATACGCAGTATTTT
TRBV5-5	TRBD2	once	TRBJ2-5	CASSPEVGGGRTPQYF	TGTGCCAGCAGCCCCGAAGTGGGGGGGGGACGTACGCCCCAGTACTTC
TRBV20-1	NA	NA	TRBJ2-1	CSASPGGLGYEQFF	TGCAGTGCTAGTCCCGGGGGGCTTGGGTATGAGCAGTTCTTC
TRBV20-1	NA	few	TRBJ1-1	CSARPGRSDFF	TGCAGTGCTAGGCCCGGCCGAAGCGATTTCTTT
TRBV5-1	NA	few	TRBJ2-5	CASFDSPQETQYF	TGCGCCAGCTTTGATAGTCCTCAAGAGACCCAGTACTTC
TRBV24-1	NA	few	TRBJ2-1	CATSGVLANNEQFF	TGTGCCACCTCCGGGGTCTTGGCCAACAATGAGCAGTTCTTC
TRBV15	NA	few	TRBJ2-3	CATSRVGSDTQYF	TGTGCCACCAGCAGAGTAGGGTCAGATACGCAGTATTTT
TRBV5-1	TRBD1	few	TRBJ2-3	CASSYPTGRGDTQYF	TGCGCCAGCAGCTACCCGACAGGGAGAGGAGATACGCAGTATTTT
TRBV6-5	NA	few	TRBJ2-7	CASSYSKGAGGYEQYF	TGTGCCAGCAGTTACTCGAAAGGCGCTGGGGGGTACGAGCAGTACTTC
TRBV15	NA	NA	TRBJ2-1	CATSGDSSPYNEQFF	TGTGCCACCAGTGGGGACTCCAGTCCCTACAATGAGCAGTTCTTC
TRBV6-1	TRBD2	NA	TRBJ2-3	CASTPRGGYSTDTQYF	TGTGCCAGCACCCCCCGCGGGGGTTACAGCACAGATACGCAGTATTTT
TRBV11-2	NA	few	TRBJ2-7	CASSLGKSRGFPYEQYF	TGTGCCAGCAGCTTAGGAAAGTCTCGGGGGTTCCCCTACGAGCAGTACTTC
TRBV5-1	NA	NA	TRBJ2-3	CASSFKGIDLTDTQYF	TGCGCCAGCAGCTTCAAGGGTATCGACCTCACAGATACGCAGTATTTT
TRBV5-1	TRBD1	many	TRBJ2-7	CASSFGTGDYEQYF	TGCGCCAGCAGCTTCGGGACAGGAGACTACGAGCAGTACTTC
TRBV5-1	NA	NA	TRBJ2-1	CASSTDSFDEQFF	TGCGCCAGCAGCACCGACAGTTTCGATGAGCAGTTCTTC
TRBV6-2/TRBV6-3	TRBD1	NA	TRBJ2-4	CASRPQGASNIQYF	TGTGCCAGCAGACCTCAGGGGGCAAGTAACATTCAGTACTTC
TRBV4-1	NA	few	TRBJ2-7	CASSQEDPHRHRGQYF	TGCGCCAGCAGCCAAGAAGATCCCCACCGACATCGCGGGCAGTACTTC
TRBV12-3/TRBV12-4	NA	NA	TRBJ2-7	CASSLAPSEEGLEQYF	TGTGCCAGCAGTTTAGCTCCTAGCGAAGAGGGTTTGGAGCAGTACTTC
TRBV12-3/TRBV12-4	NA	NA	TRBJ1-1	CASSYGGGGVVFF	TGTGCCAGCAGCTACGGGGGAGGGGGGGTTGTTTTCTTT
TRBV28	NA	few	TRBJ2-5	CASSFPIGLGETQYF	TGTGCCAGCAGTTTCCCAATCGGGTTGGGAGAGACCCAGTACTTC
TRBV12-3/TRBV12-4	NA	NA	TRBJ1-2	CASSLSGTKGYTF	TGTGCCAGCAGTTTATCGGGGACGAAAGGCTACACCTTC
TRBV4-1	NA	few	TRBJ2-3	CASSREDWRTDTQYF	TGCGCCAGCAGTCGTGAGGACTGGCGAACAGATACGCAGTATTTT
TRBV4-3	NA	few	TRBJ2-1	CASSQSRNGEQFF	TGCGCCAGCAGCCAATCCAGGAATGGGGAGCAGTTCTTC
TRBV5-1	NA	many	TRBJ2-7	CASSLAAGIYEQYF	TGCGCCAGCAGCTTGGCCGCGGGAATCTACGAGCAGTACTTC
TRBV27	NA	few	TRBJ2-7	CASSLSQGTFSYEQYF	TGTGCCAGCAGTTTGTCCCAGGGAACCTTCTCCTACGAGCAGTACTTC
TRBV18	TRBD1	NA	TRBJ2-2	CASSPKGQGTMNTGELFF	TGTGCCAGCTCGCCCAAGGGACAGGGGACGATGAACACCGGGGAGCTGTTTTTT
TRBV28	NA	few	TRBJ1-5	CASSLYAGHQPQHF	TGTGCCAGCAGTTTATATGCAGGGCATCAGCCCCAGCATTTT
TRBV6-1	TRBD2	NA	TRBJ2-3	CASRSDSSSGGAVDTQYF	TGTGCCAGCAGGTCGGACAGTTCTAGCGGGGGGGCGGTGGATACGCAGTATTTT
TRBV7-9	NA	few	TRBJ2-3	CASSLVGGRTQYF	TGTGCCAGCAGCTTGGTGGGGGGGCGAACGCAGTATTTT
TRBV5-1	TRBD2	few	TRBJ2-3	CASSPLAGGIADTQYF	TGCGCCAGCAGCCCCCTAGCGGGGGGAATTGCAGATACGCAGTATTTT
TRBV2	TRBD2	few	TRBJ2-1	CASSDPSGGGTHNEQFF	TGTGCCAGCAGCGATCCTTCCGGCGGGGGGACCCACAATGAGCAGTTCTTC
TRBV19	TRBD2	NA	TRBJ2-1	CASSLRGIYNEQFF	TGTGCCAGTAGTCTGCGGGGGATATACAATGAGCAGTTCTTC
TRBV9	NA	NA	TRBJ1-1	CASSAGVTMNTEVFF	TGTGCCAGCAGCGCAGGGGTTACAATGAACACTGAAGTTTTCTTT
TRBV6-5	TRBD2	many	TRBJ2-2	CASSNPLAGTGELFF	TGTGCCAGCAGTAACCCCCTAGCGGGCACCGGGGAGCTGTTTTTT
TRBV4-3	NA	NA	TRBJ2-5	CASSQVLERGETQYF	TGCGCCAGCAGCCAAGTTCTGGAAAGGGGAGAGACCCAGTACTTC
TRBV6-2/TRBV6-3	NA	NA	TRBJ2-7	CASSYPELQYF	TGTGCCAGCAGTTACCCCGAGTTGCAGTACTTC
TRBV20-1	TRBD2	few	TRBJ2-5	CSASSSGLEETQYF	TGCAGTGCTAGCTCTAGCGGTCTGGAAGAGACCCAGTACTTC
TRBV20-1	NA	NA	TRBJ2-7	CSARGDPSSYEQYF	TGCAGTGCTAGGGGCGACCCAAGCTCCTACGAGCAGTACTTC
TRBV5-5	NA	NA	TRBJ2-1	CASSLHRDGTFREQFF	TGTGCCAGCAGCCTTCACCGGGACGGCACTTTCAGGGAGCAGTTCTTC
TRBV7-9	NA	NA	TRBJ1-6	CASSLASPQGLSPLHF	TGTGCCAGCAGCTTAGCTTCTCCCCAGGGGCTATCACCCCTCCACTTT
TRBV5-1	NA	NA	TRBJ2-7	CASSLIQLVDEQYF	TGCGCCAGCAGCTTGATTCAGTTGGTCGACGAGCAGTACTTC
TRBV12-3/TRBV12-4	NA	few	TRBJ2-7	CASSFGQAPLSEQYF	TGTGCCAGCAGTTTCGGCCAGGCGCCCTTATCCGAGCAGTACTTC
TRBV6-1	NA	NA	TRBJ2-1	CASSHGGTGVRNEQFF	TGTGCCAGCAGCCACGGGGGGACAGGAGTACGGAATGAGCAGTTCTTC
TRBV9	NA	NA	TRBJ1-3	CASSPQRMRGNTIYF	TGTGCCAGCAGCCCTCAGCGGATGCGCGGAAACACCATATATTTT
TRBV7-9	NA	few	TRBJ2-5	CASSFFDDRGTQYF	TGTGCCAGCAGCTTTTTCGACGATAGGGGGACCCAGTACTTC
TRBV4-3	NA	NA	TRBJ2-1	CASSQGGVAGPLAYNEQFF	TGCGCCAGCAGCCAAGGAGGGGTAGCCGGCCCCTTAGCCTACAATGAGCAGTTCTTC